One T cell receptor (beta chain) is described in this entry. The data were obtained in a study of OX40 agonist ivuxolimab in advanced cancers. In the study overall: Patients received ivuxolimab, an intravenous treatment, every 2 weeks at 0.01 to 10 mg/kg.

Libraries were prepared by immunoSEQ multiplex PCR; TCRdb keeps only in-frame clonotypes and omits some of them. The table records more than 50,000 clones, roughly 84% of them present only once. Germline CDR1 reads SEHNR; CDR2 reads FQNEAQ (reference sequence). The V gene end was trimmed by 1 base and the J gene end by 4 bases; junction bases not matched to a gene: 6. The CDR3 has 15 amino acids. The sequence derives from an adult with an advanced solid tumor such as melanoma, head and neck, liver or kidney cancer. V gene TRBV7-9 combines with J gene TRBJ2-5; 7 nucleotides line up with TRBD2. The sample was CD4+ or CD8+ T cells sorted from blood, taken in a trial of the OX40 agonist ivuxolimab. CDR3: CASSLVLSGGETQYF. As DNA, the CDR3 is TGTGCCAGCAGCTTAGTCTTATCGGGGGGAGAGACCCAGTACTTC.